This T cell receptor (beta chain) was observed in a study of blood T cell repertoires in COVID-19. About the study: Both acute and convalescent COVID-19 samples were obtained from the United States, Italy and Spain. PBMCs, B-cell-depleted T cells, or T cells provided the cDNA or gDNA that made up the material.

The study counted Cohort 3 donors as recovered given two negative PCRs, clearance, or symptom resolution. The CDR3 is 14 residues long. The V gene lost 3 bases and the J gene lost 10 bases, with 13 bases spanning the gap. The germline V gene has CDR1 MNHNY and CDR2 SVGAGI (reference sequence). Clones were read by immunoSEQ multiplex PCR, and TCRdb kept only the in-frame ones, dropping some. The sample records 250,000 or so clones, 86% being singletons. The receptor was isolated from a woman aged 45-65 years who had recovered from COVID-19. The sample was PBMCs or T cells enriched from blood (not recorded which). V gene TRBV6-6 combines with J gene TRBJ1-6; D is unresolved. CDR3 residues: CASSYWRVGSPLHF. The CDR3 DNA follows: TGTGCCAGCAGTTATTGGAGGGTAGGCTCACCCCTCCACTTT.